These T cell receptor beta chains were read from a single sample in a study of CD8+ T cells in alopecia areata. Measured with immunoSEQ multiplex PCR; TCRdb has only the in-frame clones, and not every one. Seen here are around 140,000 clones, around 87% observed once, and the top ten hold roughly 13%. The sequencing used CD8+ T cells sorted from blood, collected at week 4, from a patient treated with tofacitinib. The receptors derive from a human donor with alopecia areata. The CDR3 runs from the conserved cysteine through the conserved F or W. Fields, in order: J gene, V gene, CDR3 protein.

>TRBJ2-1|TRBV4-1
CASSQTQGTYNEQFF
>NA|TRBV5-1
CASSFDRDVLYEQYF
>TRBJ2-2|TRBV30
CAWTVNTGELFF
>TRBJ2-2|TRBV30
CAWSVGGIYTGELFF
>TRBJ2-7|TRBV30
CAWRGDGAYEQYF
>TRBJ2-3|TRBV5-4
CASSPIGQGLGADTQYF
>TRBJ2-7|TRBV29-1
CGAGEGYEQYF
>TRBJ2-1|TRBV9
CASSVGSGSTNEQFF
>TRBJ2-5|TRBV5-6
CASRSGTSGTQYF
>TRBJ1-1|TRBV10-3
CAISESAGMNTEAFF
>TRBJ2-1|TRBV29-1
CSGTEGMSNEQFF
>TRBJ2-7|TRBV4-1
CASSQEDRTYEQYF
>TRBJ1-1|TRBV28
CASSFLAELYPGEAFF
>TRBJ1-1|TRBV5-1
CASSPGQGTNTEAFF
>TRBJ2-5|TRBV27
CASSLGGEETQYF
>TRBJ1-1|TRBV7-6
CASSFREGDEAFF